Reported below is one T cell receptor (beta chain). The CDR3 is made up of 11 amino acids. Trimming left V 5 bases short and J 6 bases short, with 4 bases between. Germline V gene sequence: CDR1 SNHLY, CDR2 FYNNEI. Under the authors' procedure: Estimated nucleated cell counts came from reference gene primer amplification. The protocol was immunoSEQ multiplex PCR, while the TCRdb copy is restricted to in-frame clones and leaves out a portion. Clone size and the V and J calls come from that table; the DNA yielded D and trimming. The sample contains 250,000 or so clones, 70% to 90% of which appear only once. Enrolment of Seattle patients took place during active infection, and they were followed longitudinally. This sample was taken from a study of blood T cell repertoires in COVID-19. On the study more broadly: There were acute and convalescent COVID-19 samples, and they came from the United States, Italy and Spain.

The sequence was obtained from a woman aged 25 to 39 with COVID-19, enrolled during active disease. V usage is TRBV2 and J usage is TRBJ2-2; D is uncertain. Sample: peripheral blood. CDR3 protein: CASSLSGELFF. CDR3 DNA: TGTGCCAGCAGTCTCTCCGGGGAGCTGTTTTTT.